Listed here is a single T cell receptor (beta chain). The assay was immunoSEQ multiplex PCR, and TCRdb's table has in-frame clones only and misses some. The sample has roughly 80,000 clones, around 83% seen once. The sample belongs to a study of blood T cell repertoires in COVID-19. The CDR3 totals 17 residues. The V end lost 1 base, the J end lost 9 bases, and 25 bases lay between the germline ends. Germline V gene data show CDR1 as SGHDT and CDR2 as YYEEEE. The sample consisted of peripheral blood. The TCR sequence derives from a woman aged 60-75 years with acute or convalescent COVID-19. V is TRBV5-6 and J is TRBJ1-1; D unresolved. CDR3 sequence reads: CASSLIIGGLQTQQAFF. In nucleotides, the CDR3 is TGTGCCAGCAGCTTGATAATAGGCGGGTTGCAGACCCAGCAAGCTTTCTTT.